The clone carrying this T cell receptor beta chain was counted only a few times. A read error is possible here, since a much larger clone lies one base away. This sample is part of a study of blood T cells in healthy people across ages. Germline CDR1 SGHVS, CDR2 FNYEAQ. CDR3 size: 16 residues. Through a sample-barcoded 5' primer and a J-beta primer mix, a second PCR was run for about 7 to 12 cycles. From the 5' RACE reads, TCRdb called clonotypes with MiXCR, one entry per CDR3 protein. The sample carries about 290,000 distinct CDR3 sequences, roughly 27% recorded once. Sequencing input: blood. The chain has TRBV7-6 and TRBJ2-7; 8 bases map to TRBD2. The sequence came from a woman between 65 and 79 years old in good health. CDR3 residues: CASSLGASGLDYEQCF. CDR3 in DNA: TGTGCCAGCAGCTTAGGTGCTAGCGGGCTTGACTACGAGCAGTGCTTC. The whole variable domain, filled in from reference TRBV7-6 and TRBJ2-7, reads GAGVSQSPRYKVTKRGQDVALRCDPISGHVSLYWYRQALGQGPEFLTYFNYEAQQDKSGLPNDRFSAERPEGSISTLTIQRTEQRDSAMYRCASSLGASGLDYEQCFGPGTRLTVT.